The T cell receptor beta chain under discussion was sequenced for a study of molecular identifiers for immune sequencing clone quantification (dated by TCRdb to 2017 to 2018). Notes on the research overall: For a replicate experiment, RNA from roughly 20,000 or 100,000 naive CD8 T cells was divided into five aliquots, and four of the five aliquots were sequenced. This methods study benchmarked molecular-identifier clustering-based TCR repertoire sequencing (MIDCIRS) and TCR RNA copy counting, using CD8 T cells to do so. Summary of the overall study and its limitations: In CMV-specific effector cells, clones with more than 20 RNA copies contained over 99% of molecules, whereas in naive cells such clones contained under 1% of molecules. Modeling indicated around 3.2 TCR RNA copies recovered per cell, compared with approximately 10 by digital PCR, which implies a capture efficiency of approximately 30%. Without barcode sub-clustering, chimeric consensus sequences inflated TCR diversity; chimeras reached as high as 47%. Identical TCR molecules sharing a barcode could cause highly expanded clone sizes to be underestimated. Naive libraries contained spiked-in Jurkat TCR RNA (around eleven copies' worth), which is not part of the donor repertoire. Spiked-in Jurkat TCR RNA equal to a single cell's worth was reported to be detectable even within one million naive CD8 T cells.

Trimming removed 4 bases from V and 7 bases from J, leaving 23 bases between the germline ends. The germline V gene (reference sequence) sets CDR1 to SEHNR and CDR2 to FQNEAQ. Including the terminal cysteine and phenylalanine, the CDR3 comprises 16 residues. Only CDR3 DNA is held: 48 bases, read in frame from base 1. With regard to this clonotype: It has no known antigen specificity. Within one base of it there is no much larger clone, and no base qualities were kept.

Naive CD8 T cell libraries were made from about 20,000 to 1,000,000 sorted cells using 10%, 30% or 50% of purified RNA. On a BD FACSAria II, naive CD8 T cells were FACS-sorted as CD8+CD4-CCR7+CD45RA+ and collected into RLT Plus buffer. Detection sensitivity was tested by spiking Jurkat RNA equal to ten TCR copies' worth into samples containing about 20,000-1,000,000 naive CD8 T cells. CD8 T cells were enriched with RosetteSep CD8+ T Cell Enrichment Cocktail and Ficoll-Paque, followed by ACK red cell lysis. Library method: PCR. For sequencing, an Illumina HiSeq 4000 was employed. Bulk TCR libraries were made following a previously described method, with the TCR primers given in Table S5. Total RNA was purified with the Qiagen AllPrep DNA/RNA kit. Before analysis, reads from multiple sequencing runs of the same library were pooled. The original pipeline was this. Only reads with exact TCR constant sequence were kept, trimmed to 150 nt, and grouped by their 12-nt molecular barcodes. Reads within each barcode group were sub-clustered using a 15% Levenshtein threshold, and quality-weighted consensus sequences were constructed for each RNA molecule. Non-functional sequences were filtered out, along with any lower-count sequence sitting one edit away from another sequence. Based on fitting two negative binomial distributions, any barcode sub-cluster with under 20% of the maximum read count was discarded. TCRdb reran the public reads through fastp at Q25 and MiXCR, keeping productive beta chains. Rows merge per CDR3 protein into single entries with the most common DNA and genes. TCRdb, not the authors, supplied the V and J calls. This sample has over 600,000 distinct CDR3 sequences in its table, and just under 20% of those were observed once. The ten largest clonotypes hold approximately 0.9% of the sample.

The sequence links TRBV7-9 to TRBJ2-7; the D gene is not confidently resolved. The receptor comes from a human donor in good health. Some libraries in this study had Jurkat cell RNA spiked in. Material for sequencing was naive CD8+ T cells from blood, with Jurkat cell RNA spiked in. In light of the paper, this sample's cell subset or site label describes: FACS-sorted CD8+CD4-CCR7+CD45RA+ naive T cells. The nucleotides are TGTGCCAGCAGCTCCAGTGAGATAGATCCCCTTGGGGAGCAGTACTTC. The encoded protein is CASSSSEIDPLGEQYF.